These 24 T cell receptor beta chains were sequenced from one sample in a study of T cells after yellow fever vaccination. MiXCR, applied by TCRdb to the 5' RACE reads, yields one record per CDR3 protein. The sample lists nearly 550,000 distinct CDR3 sequences; 15% to 20% were seen once. The sequences come from PBMCs, collected 15 days after the yellow fever booster vaccination. The receptors originated from a young man who received the YFV17D yellow fever vaccine.

The rearrangement joins TRBV5-4 to TRBJ2-3; the D gene is possibly TRBD2 (5 bases). V lost 9 bases, J lost 0 bases, and 14 bases lay in between. The CDR3 runs to 14 residues. The germline V gene has CDR1 SGHNT and CDR2 YYREEE (reference sequence). CDR3 DNA sequence: TGTGCCACCACCGGACTGAGCAGCACAGATACGCAGTATTTT. It codes for CATTGLSSTDTQYF.

Here the CDR3 DNA reads TGTGCCAGCAGCTTAGTGTCAGGAACTACAGATACGCAGTATTTT. This gives the protein CASSLVSGTTDTQYF. The rearrangement uses TRBV7-9 and TRBJ2-3; D remains ambiguous. CDR3 length: 15 residues. The V gene lost 1 base and the J gene lost 3 bases, with 11 bases spanning the gap. From germline, CDR1 is SEHNR and CDR2 FQNEAQ (reference sequence).

The rearrangement joins TRBV5-1 to TRBJ2-5, with 7 bases aligning to TRBD1. Trimming removed 4 bases from V and 5 bases from J; junction bases left unmatched: 8. The germline gives CDR1 SGHRS, CDR2 YFSETQ. This CDR3 comprises 14 residues. The CDR3 bases are TGCGCCAGCAGCGTGAACGACAGGGCGGAGACCCAGTACTTC. It encodes CASSVNDRAETQYF.

This sequence joins TRBV15 and TRBJ2-7; D might be TRBD1 or TRBD2, each matching 5 bases. V lost 4 bases and J lost 5, with 15 bases in between. The CDR3 sequence is 14 residues long. Germline V gene data show CDR1 as LNHNV and CDR2 as YYDKDF (reference sequence). The CDR3 DNA reads as TGTGCCACCAGCAACCCCGGGACCCTGGACGAGCAGTACTTC. Its translation: CATSNPGTLDEQYF.

This clonotype was found a few times. The V call is TRBV5-1, the J call TRBJ1-1; no clear D gene. With 6 bases removed from V and 4 bases from J, the gap between germline ends came to 13 bases. The CDR3 extends over 13 amino acids. In germline, CDR1 is SGHRS, CDR2 YFSETQ. This chain's CDR3 is CASNTDPTTEAFF. In DNA form, the CDR3 reads TGCGCCAGCAATACAGATCCGACCACTGAAGCTTTCTTT. Looking up the rest from reference TRBV5-1 and TRBJ1-1 gives the full variable domain: KAGVTQTPRYLIKTRGQQVTLSCSPISGHRSVSWYQQTPGQGLQFLFEYFSETQRNKGNFPGRFSGRQFSNSRSEMNVSTLELGDSALYLCASNTDPTTEAFFGQGTRLTVV.

This clonotype was recorded a few times. The chain employs TRBV7-8 and TRBJ2-6, with 7 positions matching TRBD1. Germline V lookup: CDR1 SGHVS, CDR2 FQNEAQ. Losses at the gene ends were 4 bases for V and 2 bases for J; bases not matched to a gene: 2. This CDR3 contains 15 residues. As DNA, the CDR3 is TGTGCCAGCAGCTATGGACAGGCTGGGGCCAACGTCCTGACTTTC. Amino acids: CASSYGQAGANVLTF.

In this sample, this clonotype turned up a few times. This chain connects TRBV5-1 to TRBJ2-7, with 10 positions matching TRBD2. This CDR3 has 15 amino acids. V gave up 0 bases and J gave up 6 bases; unmatched junction bases: 6. The germline gives CDR1 SGHRS, CDR2 YFSETQ. The CDR3 loop reads CASSLEASGSREQYF. DNA for the CDR3: TGCGCCAGCAGCTTGGAAGCTAGCGGGAGTCGCGAGCAGTACTTC.

With regard to this clonotype: The CDR3 does not close with the conserved phenylalanine or tryptophan, likely indicating a read error. Because the CDR3's place on the DNA is in doubt, the DNA is left out and the CDR3 is given as listed by TCRdb. The rearrangement uses TRBV12-5 and TRBJ1-6. Germline values: CDR1 LGHNT, CDR2 FRNRAP. A total of 14 residues make up the CDR3, ends included. The CDR3 region is CASGLDPSDRQCSV.

The rearrangement links TRBV6-1 to TRBJ2-1; 11 nucleotides line up with TRBD2. J lost 6 bases, V lost 7 bases, and 8 bases had no gene match. Germline V lookup: CDR1 MNHNS, CDR2 SASEGT. CDR3 length equals 15 residues. The CDR3 sequence is CASTLSGRASNEQFF. The CDR3 DNA sequence: TGTGCCAGCACCCTTAGCGGGAGGGCCTCCAATGAGCAGTTCTTC.

This clonotype was found a few times. The chain employs TRBV12-3 or TRBV12-4 and TRBJ2-1; 9 bases map to TRBD1. This CDR3 contains 14 residues. Trimming at V came to 5 bases and at J to 7 bases, leaving 6 bases not matched to a gene. CDR3 bases: TGTGCCAGCAGTCCGGGACAGGGTCATAATGAGCAGTTCTTC. This gives the protein CASSPGQGHNEQFF.

V is TRBV20-1 and J is TRBJ1-1; D is undetermined. The CDR3 is 14 residues long. The germline V and J ends were trimmed by 0 bases and 10 bases, with 18 bases remaining between them. The germline V gene has CDR1 DFQATT and CDR2 SNEGSKA (reference sequence). DNA of the CDR3: TGCAGTGCTAGAGATTTTTCGGGGATTGGTGGAGCTTTCTTT. Protein: CSARDFSGIGGAFF.

The V gene is TRBV5-1, the J gene TRBJ2-4, with 11 bases matching TRBD1. The germline gives CDR1 SGHRS, CDR2 YFSETQ. The CDR3 extends over 13 amino acids. V shed 4 bases and J 8 bases; nucleotides not matched to a gene: 2. For the CDR3, the DNA is TGCGCCAGCAGCGGACAGGGGGCATACATTCAGTACTTC. It codes for CASSGQGAYIQYF.

This clonotype showed up just a few times. J is TRBJ2-1 and V is TRBV10-3; 8 bases match TRBD2. The CDR3 length is 13 residues. Germline V CDR1 and CDR2: ENHRY, SYGVKD. The CDR3 region is CATTAGGDNEQFF. In DNA, the CDR3 is TGTGCTACTACGGCGGGAGGAGACAATGAGCAGTTCTTC.

The rearrangement uses TRBV12-3 or TRBV12-4 and TRBJ1-5, with D perhaps TRBD1 (6 bases). Trimming took 3 bases from V and 6 from J, leaving 15 bases between them. The CDR3 is 15 residues long. In nucleotides, the CDR3 is TGTGCCAGCAGTTTTGGAGGGGGGACAAGTCAGCCCCAGCATTTT. Protein sequence: CASSFGGGTSQPQHF.

This clonotype showed up just a few times. This rearrangement joins TRBV7-9 to TRBJ2-2, with D perhaps TRBD2 (5 bases). Between the trimmed V and J ends, which lost 2 bases and 8 bases, there was a span of 21 bases. Germline-derived CDR1 and CDR2 are SEHNR and FQNEAQ (reference sequence). The CDR3 has 17 amino acids. Written as DNA, the CDR3 is TGTGCCAGCAGCTTACGCCCGGCATACACGACTATAGGGGAGCTGTTTTTT. It translates to CASSLRPAYTTIGELFF.

This clonotype appeared a few times. The chain recombines TRBV7-2 with TRBJ2-3, with 13 bases identical to TRBD2. Germline-derived CDR1 and CDR2 are SGHTA and FQGNSA. The CDR3 length is 16 residues. J was trimmed by 4 bases and V by 4 bases; bases with no gene match: 5. The CDR3 reads CASSSGLAGVADTQYF. The CDR3 nucleotides are TGTGCCAGCAGCTCTGGACTAGCGGGAGTTGCAGATACGCAGTATTTT.

A few counts support this clonotype. V gene TRBV7-2 combines with J gene TRBJ2-5; D not certain. Per the germline V gene, CDR1 is SGHTA and CDR2 is FQGNSA. The CDR3 covers 16 residues. V was pared by 5 bases and J by 5 bases, with 21 bases between. The CDR3 is CASSPSGSFIRETQYF. DNA for the CDR3: TGTGCCAGCAGCCCCTCCGGGTCTTTCATCCGGGAGACCCAGTACTTC.

This rearrangement joins TRBV28 to TRBJ2-7; 7 bases are shared with TRBD1. Germline V gene data show CDR1 as MDHEN and CDR2 as SYDVKM. The trim removed 6 bases at V and 3 bases at J, leaving 8 bases unmatched. The CDR3 totals 14 residues. The CDR3 DNA reads as TGTGCCAGCAGACCGACAGGGACCTTCTACGAGCAGTACTTC. The encoded protein is CASRPTGTFYEQYF.

The chain is built from TRBV20-1 and TRBJ2-7; TRBD1 aligns across 7 bases. The CDR3 spans 11 residues. Per germline, CDR1 DFQATT and CDR2 SNEGSKA (reference sequence). V lost 6 bases and J lost 2; bases outside the gene matches: 1. CDR3 residues: CSATGPYEQYF. The CDR3 DNA follows: TGCAGTGCGACAGGGCCCTACGAGCAGTACTTC.

The chain recombines TRBV20-1 with TRBJ1-5, with TRBD1 as a possible D gene (5 bases). V gave up 3 bases and J gave up 9 bases, with 15 bases separating them. The CDR3 extends over 13 amino acids. CDR1 is DFQATT, CDR2 SNEGSKA, per germline (reference sequence). CDR3 nucleotides: TGCAGTGCTAGGGGGCGAGGGGCCGGGCCCCAGCATTTT. Translated: CSARGRGAGPQHF.

The chain carries TRBV29-1 and TRBJ2-6; D is perhaps TRBD1 or TRBD2 (5 bases each). Trimming shortened V by 6 bases and J by 4 bases, and 22 bases separated the two germline ends. The length of the CDR3 is 17 residues. CDR1 and CDR2 from the germline V gene are SQVTM and ANQGSEA. The CDR3 DNA reads as TGCAGCGTAGCCGGGACGGCCTCTCCGTGGGGGGCCAACGTCCTGACTTTC. Translating gives CSVAGTASPWGANVLTF.

The rearrangement links TRBV18 to TRBJ2-7, with 8 nucleotides matching TRBD2. Germline CDR1 and CDR2: KGHSH and LQKENI. The CDR3 is made up of 16 amino acids. Trimming at V came to 6 bases and at J to 0 bases, leaving 10 bases not matched to a gene. CDR3 DNA sequence: TGTGCCAGCTCGACCAGGAGCGGGAGAGACTCCTACGAGCAGTACTTC. This translates into CASSTRSGRDSYEQYF.

V gene TRBV15 combines with J gene TRBJ2-5; TRBD1 matches 8 bases. CDR1 is LNHNV and CDR2 is YYDKDF in the germline V gene (reference sequence). The CDR3 runs to 16 residues. Trimming took 0 bases from V and 2 from J; bases not matched to a gene: 5. DNA for the CDR3: TGTGCCACCAGCAGAGATAACAGGGGGGTACAAGAGACCCAGTACTTC. Translating it yields CATSRDNRGVQETQYF.

The rearrangement links TRBV20-1 to TRBJ2-1; 11 bases fit TRBD2. This CDR3 spans 16 amino acids. Per germline, CDR1 DFQATT and CDR2 SNEGSKA (reference sequence). After removal of 5 bases from V and 0 bases from J, the junction contained 6 bases not matched to a gene. DNA for the CDR3: TGCAGTGCTGGGCCCGGACTAGCGGGCTCCTACAATGAGCAGTTCTTC. Its protein product is CSAGPGLAGSYNEQFF.